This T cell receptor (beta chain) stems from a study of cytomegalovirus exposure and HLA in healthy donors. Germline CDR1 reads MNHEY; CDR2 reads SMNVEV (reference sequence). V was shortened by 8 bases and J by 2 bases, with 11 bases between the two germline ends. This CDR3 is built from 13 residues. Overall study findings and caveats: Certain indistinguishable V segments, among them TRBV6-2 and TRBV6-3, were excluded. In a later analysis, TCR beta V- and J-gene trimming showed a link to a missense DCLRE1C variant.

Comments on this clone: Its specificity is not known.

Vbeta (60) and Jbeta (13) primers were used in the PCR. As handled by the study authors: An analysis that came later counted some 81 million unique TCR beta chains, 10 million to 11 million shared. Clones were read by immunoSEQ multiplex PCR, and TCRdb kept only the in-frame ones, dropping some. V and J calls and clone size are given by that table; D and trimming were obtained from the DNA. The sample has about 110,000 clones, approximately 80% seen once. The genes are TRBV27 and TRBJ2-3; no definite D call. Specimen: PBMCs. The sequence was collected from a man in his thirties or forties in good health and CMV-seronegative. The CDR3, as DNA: TGTGCCAGCCGAGAGATTTACACAGATACGCAGTATTTT. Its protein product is CASREIYTDTQYF.